The clone carrying this TCR beta chain was detected ten times or more. Its antigen is as yet unknown. These data are taken from a study of neurological immune-mediated disorders. Study conclusions and caveats: The most TCR clonal expansion was seen in HTLV-1-associated myelopathy, whereas the least was seen in multiple sclerosis, below the level in healthy controls.

The CDR3 has 12 amino acids. CDR1 and CDR2 from the germline V gene are MDHEN and SYDVKM. Trimming removed 3 bases at V and 6 bases at J, with 8 bases between. Time point indicated: technical triplicate 3. The sorted libraries drew on some 930,000 T cells that were CD4+ or CD8+. TCRdb reanalysed the 5' RACE reads using MiXCR and keeps one entry per CDR3 protein. Seen here are about 30,000 distinct CDR3 sequences, about 16% observed once, and the top ten hold about 5%. The rearrangement links TRBV28 to TRBJ1-1; no reliable D call. The sample was CD4+ T cells from blood. The sequence was obtained from a female donor with HTLV-1-associated myelopathy (HAM/TSP). DNA for the CDR3: TGTGCCAGCAGTTTCGGGTCCTCTGAAGCTTTCTTT. This codes for CASSFGSSEAFF.